These 11 T cell receptor beta chains originate from one sample sequenced in a study of cytomegalovirus exposure and HLA in healthy donors. The PCR was carried out with 60 Vbeta primers and 13 Jbeta primers. Generated by immunoSEQ multiplex PCR, the TCRdb table keeps only in-frame clones and is missing some. Among about 160,000 clones listed, 77% were seen once. Sample: PBMCs. These receptors all come from a man aged 50-60 years in good health and CMV-seropositive.

The chain has TRBV5-1 and TRBJ2-7; the match to TRBD1 covers 9 bases. The junction had 6 bases not matched to a gene; V was cut back by 3 bases and J by 5 bases. CDR1 and CDR2 from the germline V gene are SGHRS and YFSETQ. This CDR3 spans 14 amino acids. The CDR3 here is CASSSKDRGNEQYF. The CDR3 DNA sequence: TGCGCCAGCAGCTCAAAAGACAGGGGGAACGAGCAGTACTTC.

This clone was counted a single time. The CDR3 loop is CASSQDPGINEKLFF. CDR3 bases: TGCGCCAGCAGCCAAGATCCCGGGATTAATGAAAAACTGTTTTTT. The chain is built from TRBV4-1 and TRBJ1-4, with no clear D. The germline CDR1 and CDR2 sequences are MGHRA and YSYEKL. CDR3 length equals 15 residues. The V end was cut by 0 bases, the J end by 4 bases, with 9 bases between.

The chain joins TRBV19 to TRBJ1-5; TRBD1 matches at 7 bases. Germline values: CDR1 LNHDA, CDR2 SQIVND (reference sequence). J lost 4 bases, V lost 4 bases, and 4 bases had no gene match. This CDR3 is 14 amino acids long. The CDR3 reads CASSTPGGNQPQHF. Written as DNA, the CDR3 is TGTGCCAGTAGTACTCCAGGGGGAAATCAGCCCCAGCATTTT.

J is TRBJ2-5 and V is TRBV2, with TRBD1 matching over 10 bases. After removal of 3 bases from V and 4 bases from J, the junction contained 8 bases not matched to a gene. Germline V gene lookup returns CDR1 SNHLY and CDR2 FYNNEI. CDR3 size: 16 residues. CDR3: CASSEKRTGGGETQYF. In DNA, the CDR3 is TGTGCCAGCAGTGAGAAAAGGACAGGGGGAGGAGAGACCCAGTACTTC. Filled out from reference TRBV2 and TRBJ2-5, the complete variable domain reads EPEVTQTPSHQVTQMGQEVILRCVPISNHLYFYWYRQILGQKVEFLVSFYNNEISEKSEIFDDQFSVERPDGSNFTLKIRSTKLEDSAMYFCASSEKRTGGGETQYFGPGTRLLVL.

J is TRBJ2-2 and V is TRBV7-9; a weak D match, TRBD2 (6 bases). The CDR3 is made up of 16 amino acids. The germline gives CDR1 SEHNR, CDR2 FQNEAQ (reference sequence). The V and J ends lost 4 bases and 3 bases respectively, with 15 bases between them. CDR3 in amino acids: CASSSGRGTDTGELFF. For the CDR3, the DNA is TGTGCCAGCAGCTCGGGTCGGGGGACGGACACCGGGGAGCTGTTTTTT.

V gene TRBV5-1 combines with J gene TRBJ2-1; unclear D gene. Germline V CDR1 and CDR2: SGHRS, YFSETQ. There are 13 residues in the CDR3. V was pared by 4 bases and J by 7 bases, with 12 bases between. This chain's CDR3 is CASSPSLENEQFF. The CDR3 DNA reads as TGCGCCAGCAGCCCCTCCCTGGAGAATGAGCAGTTCTTC.

The chain carries TRBV5-1 and TRBJ2-3; TRBD1 matches 9 bases. Per the germline V gene, CDR1 is SGHRS and CDR2 is YFSETQ. J was trimmed by 2 bases and V by 3 bases; bases with no gene match: 7. The CDR3 spans 16 residues. The CDR3 DNA follows: TGCGCCAGCAGCTCCGACACAGGGGGCATCACAGATACGCAGTATTTT. Translating it yields CASSSDTGGITDTQYF.

The V call is TRBV29-1, the J call TRBJ2-7; the match to TRBD1 covers 7 bases. This CDR3 has 11 residues. CDR1 is SQVTM, CDR2 ANQGSEA, per germline. Trimming at V came to 7 bases and at J to 4 bases, leaving 4 bases not matched to a gene. CDR3 sequence: CSALTGYEQYF. As DNA, the CDR3 is TGCAGCGCTTTGACAGGGTACGAGCAGTACTTC.

J is TRBJ2-3 and V is TRBV5-1; 9 bases line up with TRBD2. Germline values: CDR1 SGHRS, CDR2 YFSETQ. The CDR3 sequence is 18 residues long. V shed 3 bases and J 6 bases; nucleotides not matched to a gene: 17. CDR3 coding DNA: TGCGCCAGCAGCTCCGTGGGTAGCGGGGGTAATCGGGTGGATACGCAGTATTTT. It translates to CASSSVGSGGNRVDTQYF.

The chain has TRBV7-9 and TRBJ1-2, with 9 bases identical to TRBD1. Germline values: CDR1 SEHNR, CDR2 FQNEAQ (reference sequence). The junction had 9 bases not matched to a gene; V was cut back by 5 bases and J by 2 bases. The CDR3 extends over 16 amino acids. CDR3 DNA sequence: TGTGCCAGCAGCCCCGCCCGACAGGGGGGAAACTATGGCTACACCTTC. It translates to CASSPARQGGNYGYTF.

The chain combines TRBV7-8 with TRBJ2-5; D gene unclear. The CDR3 consists of 13 residues. Germline assignment: CDR1 SGHVS and CDR2 FQNEAQ. V was trimmed by 3 bases and J by 5 bases, leaving 10 bases between them. DNA of the CDR3: TGTGCCAGCAGCTTCGGGTGGCTTGAGACCCAGTACTTC. The encoded protein is CASSFGWLETQYF. Full variable domain (missing parts from reference TRBV7-8 and TRBJ2-5): GAGVSQSPRYKVAKRGQDVALRCDPISGHVSLFWYQQALGQGPEFLTYFQNEAQLDKSGLPSDRFFAERPEGSVSTLKIQRTQQEDSAVYLCASSFGWLETQYFGPGTRLLVL.